This T cell receptor (beta chain) was found in a study of cytomegalovirus exposure and HLA in healthy donors. The PCR ran on 60 Vbeta and 13 Jbeta primers. Libraries were prepared by immunoSEQ multiplex PCR; TCRdb keeps only in-frame clonotypes and omits some of them. The sample records 250,000 to 350,000 clones, under 90% being singletons. The CDR3 runs to 12 residues. V lost 3 bases, J lost 3 bases, and 5 bases lay in between. Germline CDR1 is SGHDT and CDR2 is YYEEEE. Sequencing used PBMCs. This chain uses TRBV5-6 with TRBJ2-3; D remains ambiguous. The TCR sequence derives from a girl aged 2 to 10 in good health and CMV-seronegative. CDR3: CASSSHTDTQYF. CDR3 in DNA: TGTGCCAGCAGCTCCCATACAGATACGCAGTATTTT. Full variable domain (remainder filled in from reference TRBV5-6 and TRBJ2-3): DAGVTQSPTHLIKTRGQQVTLRCSPKSGHDTVSWYQQALGQGPQFIFQYYEEEERQRGNFPDRFSGHQFPNYSSELNVNALLLGDSALYLCASSSHTDTQYFGPGTRLTVL.